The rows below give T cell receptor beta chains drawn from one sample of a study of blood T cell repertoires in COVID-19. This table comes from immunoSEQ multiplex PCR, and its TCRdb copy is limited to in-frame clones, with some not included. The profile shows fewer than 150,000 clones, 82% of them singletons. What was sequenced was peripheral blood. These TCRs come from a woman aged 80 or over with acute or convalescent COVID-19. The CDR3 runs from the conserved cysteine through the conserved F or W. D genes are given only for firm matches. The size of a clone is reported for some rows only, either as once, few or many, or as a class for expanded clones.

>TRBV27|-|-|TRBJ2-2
TGTGCCAGCAGTTTCTCACAGGGTTTCAACGGGGAGCTGTTTTTT
CASSFSQGFNGELFF
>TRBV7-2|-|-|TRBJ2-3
TGTGCCAGCAGCTGGGCGTTAGCGTCCACAGATACGCAGTATTTT
CASSWALASTDTQYF
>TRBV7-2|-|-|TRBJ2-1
TGTGCCAGTAGCGTCGTCCCCTACAATGAGCAGTTCTTC
CASSVVPYNEQFF
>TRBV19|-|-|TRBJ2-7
TGTGCCAGTAGTAGATCAGGGTTCGGGTATTCCAACCTTCGGGCAAGCTCCTACGAGCAGTACTTC
CASSRSGFGYSNLRASSYEQYF
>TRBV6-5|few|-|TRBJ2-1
TGTGCCAGCAGTTTGTATTACTCCCCTTACAATGAGCAGTTCTTC
CASSLYYSPYNEQFF
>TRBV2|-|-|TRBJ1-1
TGTGCCAGCCAGCGATCGAGGCCCCTTGAAGCTTTCTTT
CASQRSRPLEAFF
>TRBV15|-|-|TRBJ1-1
TGTGCCACCAGCAGACCGGGGTCAATGAACACTGAAGCTTTCTTT
CATSRPGSMNTEAFF
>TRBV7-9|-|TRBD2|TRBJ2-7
TGTGCCAGCAGCGGACTAGCGGGATACGAGCAGTACTTC
CASSGLAGYEQYF
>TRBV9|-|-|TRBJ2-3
TGTGCCAGCACCCGACAGGTTTTGGGGGATACGCAGTATTTT
CASTRQVLGDTQYF
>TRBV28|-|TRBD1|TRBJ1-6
TGTGCCAGCGGCCCCCACCGGGACAGGGTTGGGTCACCCCTCCACTTT
CASGPHRDRVGSPLHF
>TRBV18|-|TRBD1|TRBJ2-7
TGTGCCAGCTCAGAACAGGGGAGAGGGTACTCCTACGAGCAGTACTTC
CASSEQGRGYSYEQYF
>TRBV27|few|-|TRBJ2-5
TGTGCCAGCAGTCCCGGGTCGTGGATATCGGAGACCCAGTACTTC
CASSPGSWISETQYF